The present TCR beta chain was sequenced within a study of T cells after yellow fever vaccination. Whole-study findings and limits: Reappearance after the booster was seen for most primary-vaccination clones, at 96% CD4 and 70% to 90% CD8. Secondary responses were weaker yet peaked faster, day 5 versus 15.

From the 5' RACE reads, TCRdb called clonotypes with MiXCR, one entry per CDR3 protein. This table has about 400,000 distinct CDR3 sequences, under 7.5% appearing once. This clonotype has a handful of counts. Its target is unknown. This CDR3 comprises 11 residues. Germline V gene sequence: CDR1 MNHEY, CDR2 SMNVEV (reference sequence). V lost 3 bases to trimming and J lost 9 bases, with 8 bases between them. The source was PBMCs, collected 5 days after the yellow fever booster vaccination. The source is a man aged 25 to 40 who received the YFV17D yellow fever vaccine. V usage is TRBV27 and J usage is TRBJ1-1, with D possibly TRBD1 on 6 matching bases. For the CDR3, the DNA is TGTGCCAGCAGTTTGGGGGGCAAAGCTTTCTTT. This sequence encodes CASSLGGKAFF.